This T cell receptor beta chain stems from a study of T cells in localized non-small cell lung cancer. Germline assignment: CDR1 LGHNA and CDR2 YSLEER. CDR3 length: 16 residues. The V and J ends lost 1 base and 5 bases, in that order; junction bases with no gene match: 7. The protocol was immunoSEQ multiplex PCR, while the TCRdb copy is restricted to in-frame clones and leaves out a portion. The sample lists tens of thousands of clones; over 70% were seen once. Remarks on this clone: What it binds is unknown.

Study observations and caveats: Median approximately 61 top-100 tumor clones were shared with paired adjacent lung. Because sequencing included only one region (of the tumor), heterogeneity remains possible.

The chain links TRBV4-3 to TRBJ2-3; TRBD1 agrees at 9 bases. The sample here was peripheral blood mononuclear cells, taken before any cancer treatment. This receptor was taken from a man between 35 and 75 years old with stage III lung adenocarcinoma. In DNA, the CDR3 is TGCGCCAGCAGCCAAGGGGGGACAGGGATCTTAGATACGCAGTATTTT. It translates to CASSQGGTGILDTQYF.